This TCR beta chain was profiled in a study of CD8+CD57+ T cells in acquired aplastic anemia. General study results and limits: The study found no significant CD8+ Simpson's diversity difference between patients and controls. Comparison of patients with controls identified approximately 28 shared CD8+ CDR3 sequences.

A few counts support this clonotype. Antigen unknown. V dropped 3 bases and J dropped 4 bases, with 10 bases sitting between them. CDR1 is MNHNS, CDR2 SASEGT, per germline. CDR3 length: 14 amino acids. All patients picked for sequencing had shown, by flow cytometry, an expansion of CD8+CD57+ cells. Acquired aplastic anemia of severe grade affected all patients. All patients were therapy-naive when blood was sampled. Genomic DNA acted as the template from which TCR beta VDJ combination and CDR3 sequence profiling were carried out. Using its own MiXCR run on the reads, TCRdb lists one record per CDR3 protein. Of about 180,000 distinct CDR3 sequences in the sample, 50% to 65% are singletons; the top ten hold about 39%.

The chain carries TRBV6-1 and TRBJ2-1; D uncertain. This TCR came from a human donor with aplastic anemia. Sequencing input: sorted CD4+, CD8+, or CD8+CD57+ T cells (not recorded which) from PBMCs. CDR3 protein: CASSDTDKYNEQFF. CDR3 sequence (DNA): TGTGCCAGCAGTGACACAGACAAGTACAATGAGCAGTTCTTC.